This T cell receptor (beta chain) was recorded in a study of identical twins (dated by TCRdb to about 2016). With regard to the full study: The study deep-sequenced TCR alpha and beta repertoires from monozygotic twins, unrelated adults of various ages and cord blood to test whether fetal clonotypes persist. To rule out contamination, the twin experiments were replicated at different times with different library preparation protocols.

Summary of the overall study and its limitations: A weaker excess of twin sharing was found in beta out-of-frame sequences because the signal-to-noise ratio was lowered by fewer shared sequences. Conclusions relied on cross-sectional statistical analysis, since the same donors could not be followed over many years. Zero-insertion analyses could be partly confounded by invariant T cells such as MAIT and iNKT, although diverse VJ usage argued against such confounding for most clonotypes. Recombination models systematically underestimated out-of-frame TCR alpha sharing in monozygotic twins but agreed with sharing between unrelated individuals. Compared with coincidental sharing between unrelated individuals, out-of-frame TCR alpha sequences shared between twins showed an excess of sequences with low generation probability. Fewer insertions were carried by abundant cord blood beta clonotypes, a similar but weaker trend appeared in young adult naive repertoires, and no such trend appeared in memory repertoires.

In the case of this clonotype: No antigen is known for it. Per-base qualities were not stored, and no clone one base away is much larger.

From the germline V gene, CDR1 is KGHDR and CDR2 is SFDVKD. Clipping removes 9 bases from V and 7 bases from J, with 6 as the unmatched junction base count. The CDR3 runs 14 residues from the cysteine to the phenylalanine. Only the CDR3 DNA is retained, 42 bases long and in frame from the first base. Library method: 5' RACE. The reads were generated on an Illumina HiSeq 2000. A universal primer binding site was added through template switching, and the final cDNA carried a unique molecular identifier so that TCR cDNA molecules could be counted accurately. Specific primers in the conserved constant-segment region were used to synthesize first-strand cDNA for the TCR alpha and beta chains. To control for contamination, every cDNA library carried two barcodes: a SMART-Mk sample barcode plus Illumina barcodes. TruSeq adapter sequences along with Illumina sample barcodes were introduced in two successive PCR steps. TCR alpha and beta cDNA libraries were sequenced on the Illumina HiSeq platform with custom primers. Regarding the original processing steps: Unique molecular identifiers were extracted from raw reads with MiGEC, and CDR3 positions were determined with MiXCR. Recombination models were inferred per individual with the repgenHMM and IGoR tools using an EM algorithm. Shared clonotypes were analyzed with the tcR package in R, and sharing was normalized by the product of cloneset sizes. Out-of-frame nonproductive sequences were analyzed to study raw recombination free of thymic and clonal selection effects. The public reads were reprocessed in TCRdb via fastp at Q25 and MiXCR, keeping in-frame beta chains. One record per CDR3 amino acid sequence lists the most common genes and DNA. V and J calls and clone size were set by TCRdb, not the authors. Here the sample has about 1.7 million distinct CDR3 sequences; 32% occur a single time. The leading ten clones occupy around 0.25% of the sample.

Every donor was a healthy Caucasian. Sequencing input: cord blood. The chain is made from TRBV24-1 and TRBJ2-1, with 12 middle bases fitting TRBD2. This TCR was sampled from a newborn girl in good health. The encoded CDR3 is CATSTSGRRNEQFF. The bases are TGTGCCACCTCGACTAGCGGGAGAAGAAATGAGCAGTTCTTC.